This T cell receptor (beta chain) was sequenced during a study of tumor-infiltrating lymphocytes in localized non-small cell lung cancer. For the study at large: Several tumor histologies, both smoking statuses, and some post-neoadjuvant chemotherapy samples were included.

For this clone: Its antigen is undetermined.

Germline V gene data show CDR1 as LNHDA and CDR2 as SQIVND (reference sequence). There are 14 residues in the CDR3. J was trimmed by 4 bases and V by 5 bases; bases with no gene match: 4. TCRdb keeps only in-frame clones here, not all; method: immunoSEQ multiplex PCR. This table has approximately 13,000 clones, less than 85% appearing once. Study observations and caveats: Tumor T-cell fraction from TCR sequencing was not associated with recurrence-free survival (p = 0.61).

This TCR was sampled from a human donor with non-small cell lung cancer. The chain uses TRBV19 and TRBJ2-2; 7 bases match TRBD1. The sequenced sample was lung tumor tissue. The CDR3 protein is CASSLDRATGELFF. CDR3 DNA: TGTGCCAGTAGTCTCGACAGGGCCACCGGGGAGCTGTTTTTT.